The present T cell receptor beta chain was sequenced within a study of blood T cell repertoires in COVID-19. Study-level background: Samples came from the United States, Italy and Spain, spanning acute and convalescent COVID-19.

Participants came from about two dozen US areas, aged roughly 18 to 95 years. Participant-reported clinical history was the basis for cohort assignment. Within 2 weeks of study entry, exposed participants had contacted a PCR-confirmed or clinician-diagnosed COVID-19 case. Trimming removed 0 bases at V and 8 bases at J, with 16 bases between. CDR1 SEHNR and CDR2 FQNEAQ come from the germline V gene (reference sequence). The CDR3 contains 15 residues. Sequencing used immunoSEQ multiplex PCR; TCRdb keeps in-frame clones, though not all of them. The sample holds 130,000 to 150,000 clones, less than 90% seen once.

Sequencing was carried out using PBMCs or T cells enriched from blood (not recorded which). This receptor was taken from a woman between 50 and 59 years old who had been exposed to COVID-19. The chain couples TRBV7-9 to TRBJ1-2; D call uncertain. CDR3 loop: CASSLAPGGLKGYTF. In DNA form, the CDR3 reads TGTGCCAGCAGCTTAGCGCCGGGAGGGTTGAAAGGCTACACCTTC.